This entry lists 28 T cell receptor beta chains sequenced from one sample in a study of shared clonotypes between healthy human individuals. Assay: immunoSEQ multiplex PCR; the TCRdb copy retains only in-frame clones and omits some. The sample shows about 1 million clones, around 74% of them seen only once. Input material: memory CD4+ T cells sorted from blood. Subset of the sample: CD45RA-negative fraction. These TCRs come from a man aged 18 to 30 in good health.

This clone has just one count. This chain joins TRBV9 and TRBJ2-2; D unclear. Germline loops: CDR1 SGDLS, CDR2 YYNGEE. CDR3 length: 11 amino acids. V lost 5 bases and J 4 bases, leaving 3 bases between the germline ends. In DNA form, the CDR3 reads TGTGCCAGCAGAGGCACCGGGGAGCTGTTTTTT. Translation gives CASRGTGELFF.

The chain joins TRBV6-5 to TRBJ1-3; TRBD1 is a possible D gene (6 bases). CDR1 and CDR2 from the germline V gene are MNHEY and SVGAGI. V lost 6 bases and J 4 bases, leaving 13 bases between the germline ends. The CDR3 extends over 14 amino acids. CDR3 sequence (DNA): TGTGCCAGCAGCCCCGACAGGCGGGGAAACACCATATATTTT. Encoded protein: CASSPDRRGNTIYF.

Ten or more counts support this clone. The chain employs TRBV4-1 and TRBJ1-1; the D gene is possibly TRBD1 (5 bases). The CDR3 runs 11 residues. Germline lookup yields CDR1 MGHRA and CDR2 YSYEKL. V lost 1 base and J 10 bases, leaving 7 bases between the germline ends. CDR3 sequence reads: CASSQGGGAFF. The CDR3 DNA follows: TGCGCCAGCAGCCAAGGCGGGGGAGCTTTCTTT.

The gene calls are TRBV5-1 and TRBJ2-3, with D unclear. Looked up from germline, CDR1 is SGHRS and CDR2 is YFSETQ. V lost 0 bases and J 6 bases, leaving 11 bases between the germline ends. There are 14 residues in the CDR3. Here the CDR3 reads CASSLGGNFDTQYF. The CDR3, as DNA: TGCGCCAGCAGCTTGGGAGGAAATTTTGATACGCAGTATTTT.

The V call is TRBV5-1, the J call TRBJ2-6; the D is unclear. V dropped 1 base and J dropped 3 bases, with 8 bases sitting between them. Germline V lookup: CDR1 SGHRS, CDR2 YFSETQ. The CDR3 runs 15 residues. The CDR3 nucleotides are TGCGCCAGCAGCTTGTCTGGGGATGGGGCCAACGTCCTGACTTTC. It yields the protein CASSLSGDGANVLTF.

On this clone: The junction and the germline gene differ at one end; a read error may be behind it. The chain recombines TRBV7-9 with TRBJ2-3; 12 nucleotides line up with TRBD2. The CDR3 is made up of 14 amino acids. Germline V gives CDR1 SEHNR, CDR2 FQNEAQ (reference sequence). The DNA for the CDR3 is TGTGCCAGCAGCCTAGCGGGAGGGATAGATACGCAGTATTTT. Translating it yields CASSLAGGIDTQYF.

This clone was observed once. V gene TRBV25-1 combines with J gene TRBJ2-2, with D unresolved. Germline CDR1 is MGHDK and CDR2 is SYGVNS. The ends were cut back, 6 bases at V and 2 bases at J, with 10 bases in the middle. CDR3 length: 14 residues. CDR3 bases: TGTGCCAGCAGCCGAACGGATAACACCGGGGAGCTGTTTTTT. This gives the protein CASSRTDNTGELFF.

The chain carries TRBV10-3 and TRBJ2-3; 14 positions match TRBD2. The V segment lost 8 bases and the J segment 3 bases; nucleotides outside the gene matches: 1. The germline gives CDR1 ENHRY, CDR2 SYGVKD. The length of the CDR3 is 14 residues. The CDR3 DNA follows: TGTGCCATCGGGACTAGCGGGAGTACAGATACGCAGTATTTT. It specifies CAIGTSGSTDTQYF.

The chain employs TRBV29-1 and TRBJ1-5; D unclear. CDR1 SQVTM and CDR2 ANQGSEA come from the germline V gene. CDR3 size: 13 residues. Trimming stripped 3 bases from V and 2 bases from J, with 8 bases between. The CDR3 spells CSVETDRNQPQHF. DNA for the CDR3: TGCAGCGTTGAGACGGACCGCAATCAGCCCCAGCATTTT.

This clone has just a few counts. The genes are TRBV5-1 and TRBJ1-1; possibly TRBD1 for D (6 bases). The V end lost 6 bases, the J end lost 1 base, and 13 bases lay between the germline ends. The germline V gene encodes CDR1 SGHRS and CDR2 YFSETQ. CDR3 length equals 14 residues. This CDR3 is CASTSGRGNTEAFF. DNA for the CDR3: TGCGCCAGCACCTCGGGCAGGGGGAACACTGAAGCTTTCTTT.

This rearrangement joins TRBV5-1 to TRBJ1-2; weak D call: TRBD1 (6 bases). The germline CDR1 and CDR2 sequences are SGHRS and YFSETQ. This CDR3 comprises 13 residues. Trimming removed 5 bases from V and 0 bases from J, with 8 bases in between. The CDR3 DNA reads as TGCGCCAGCAGGGAGGGGGCTAACTATGGCTACACCTTC. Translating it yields CASREGANYGYTF.

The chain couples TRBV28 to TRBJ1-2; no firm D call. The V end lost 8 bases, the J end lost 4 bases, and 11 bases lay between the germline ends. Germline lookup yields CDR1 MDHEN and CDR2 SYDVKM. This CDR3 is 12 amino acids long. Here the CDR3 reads CASLGAAYGYTF. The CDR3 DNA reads TGTGCCAGCCTCGGTGCCGCCTATGGCTACACCTTC.

The CDR3 spells CASSSGDGYTF. The CDR3 DNA reads TGTGCCAGCAGTTCAGGGGATGGCTACACCTTC. The chain employs TRBV28 and TRBJ1-2; possible D gene TRBD1, 6 bases. V lost 4 bases, J lost 6 bases, and 6 bases lay in between. CDR3 length: 11 residues. Germline V gene sequence: CDR1 MDHEN, CDR2 SYDVKM.

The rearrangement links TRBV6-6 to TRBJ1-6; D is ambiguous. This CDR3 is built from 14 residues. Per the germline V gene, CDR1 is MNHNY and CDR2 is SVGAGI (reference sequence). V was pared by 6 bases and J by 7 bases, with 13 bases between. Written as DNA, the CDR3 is TGTGCCAGCAGATCAGACAACCACAATTCACCCCTCCACTTT. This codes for CASRSDNHNSPLHF.

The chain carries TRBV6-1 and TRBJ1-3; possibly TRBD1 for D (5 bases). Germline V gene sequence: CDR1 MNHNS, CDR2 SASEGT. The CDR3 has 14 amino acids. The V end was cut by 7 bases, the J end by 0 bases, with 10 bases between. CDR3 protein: CASTPGDSGNTIYF. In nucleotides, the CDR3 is TGTGCCAGCACCCCGGGGGACTCTGGAAACACCATATATTTT.

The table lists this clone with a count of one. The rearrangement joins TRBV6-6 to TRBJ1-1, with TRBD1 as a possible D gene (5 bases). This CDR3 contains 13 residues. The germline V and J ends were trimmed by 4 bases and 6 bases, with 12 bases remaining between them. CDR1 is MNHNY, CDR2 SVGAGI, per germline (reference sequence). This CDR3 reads CASSSVVGAEAFF. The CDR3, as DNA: TGTGCCAGCAGTTCGGTTGTGGGGGCTGAAGCTTTCTTT.

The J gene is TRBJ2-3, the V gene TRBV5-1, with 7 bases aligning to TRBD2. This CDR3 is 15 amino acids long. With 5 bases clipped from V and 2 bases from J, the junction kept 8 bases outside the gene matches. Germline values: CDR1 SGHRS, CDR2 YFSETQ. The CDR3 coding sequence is TGCGCCAGCAGGGCAAGCGGGGACCTCACAGATACGCAGTATTTT. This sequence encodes CASRASGDLTDTQYF. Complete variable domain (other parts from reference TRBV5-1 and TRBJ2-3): KAGVTQTPRYLIKTRGQQVTLSCSPISGHRSVSWYQQTPGQGLQFLFEYFSETQRNKGNFPGRFSGRQFSNSRSEMNVSTLELGDSALYLCASRASGDLTDTQYFGPGTRLTVL.

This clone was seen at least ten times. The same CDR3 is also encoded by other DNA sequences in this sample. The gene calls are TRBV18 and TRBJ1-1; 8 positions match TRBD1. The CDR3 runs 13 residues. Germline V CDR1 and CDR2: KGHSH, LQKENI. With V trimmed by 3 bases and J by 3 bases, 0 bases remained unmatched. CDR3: CASSPDRDTEAFF. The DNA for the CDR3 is TGTGCCAGCTCACCGGACAGGGACACTGAAGCTTTCTTT.

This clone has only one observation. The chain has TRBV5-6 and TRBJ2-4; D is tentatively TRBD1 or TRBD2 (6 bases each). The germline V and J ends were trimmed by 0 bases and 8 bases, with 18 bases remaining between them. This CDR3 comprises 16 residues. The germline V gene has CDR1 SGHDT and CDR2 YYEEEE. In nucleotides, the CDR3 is TGTGCCAGCAGCTTGGGATTGGGGGGCATTGGGGACATTCAGTACTTC. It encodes CASSLGLGGIGDIQYF. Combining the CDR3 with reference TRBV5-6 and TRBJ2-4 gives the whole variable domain DAGVTQSPTHLIKTRGQQVTLRCSPKSGHDTVSWYQQALGQGPQFIFQYYEEEERQRGNFPDRFSGHQFPNYSSELNVNALLLGDSALYLCASSLGLGGIGDIQYFGAGTRLSVL.

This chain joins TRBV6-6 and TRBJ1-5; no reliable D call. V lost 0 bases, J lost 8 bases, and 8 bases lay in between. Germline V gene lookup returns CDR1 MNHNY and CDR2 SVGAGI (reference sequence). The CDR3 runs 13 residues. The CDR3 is CASSYSIFEPQHF. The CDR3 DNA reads TGTGCCAGCAGTTACTCGATTTTCGAGCCCCAGCATTTT.

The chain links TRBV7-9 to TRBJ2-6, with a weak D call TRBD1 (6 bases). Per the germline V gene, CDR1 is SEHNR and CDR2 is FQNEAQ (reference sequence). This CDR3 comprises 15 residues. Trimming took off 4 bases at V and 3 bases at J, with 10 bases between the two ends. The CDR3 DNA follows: TGTGCCAGCAGCTCACAGGGCGGTGGGGCCAACGTCCTGACTTTC. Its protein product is CASSSQGGGANVLTF.

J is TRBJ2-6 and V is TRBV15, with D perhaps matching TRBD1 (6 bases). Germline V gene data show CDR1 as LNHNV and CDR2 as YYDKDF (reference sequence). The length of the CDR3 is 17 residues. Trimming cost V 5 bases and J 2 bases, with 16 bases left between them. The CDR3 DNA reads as TGTGCCACCAGCTCGCGAGATCACAGGGCTGGGGCCAACGTCCTGACTTTC. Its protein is CATSSRDHRAGANVLTF.

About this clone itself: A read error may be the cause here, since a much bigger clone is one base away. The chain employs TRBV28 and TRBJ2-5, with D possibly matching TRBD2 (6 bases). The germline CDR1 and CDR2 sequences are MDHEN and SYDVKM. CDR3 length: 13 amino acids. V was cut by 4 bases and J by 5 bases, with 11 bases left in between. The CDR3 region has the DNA TGTGCCAGCAGTTCCGGAGGGGAGGAGACCCAGTACTTC. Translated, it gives CASSSGGEETQYF.

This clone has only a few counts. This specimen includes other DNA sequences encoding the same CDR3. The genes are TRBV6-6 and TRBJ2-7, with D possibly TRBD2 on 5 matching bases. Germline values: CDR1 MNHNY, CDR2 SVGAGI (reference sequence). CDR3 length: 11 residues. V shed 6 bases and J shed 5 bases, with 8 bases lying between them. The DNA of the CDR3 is TGTGCCAGCAGATCCGGGAACGAGCAGTACTTC. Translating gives CASRSGNEQYF.

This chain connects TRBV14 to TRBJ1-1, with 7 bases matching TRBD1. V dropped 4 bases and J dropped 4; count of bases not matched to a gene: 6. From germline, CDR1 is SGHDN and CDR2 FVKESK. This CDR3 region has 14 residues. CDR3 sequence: CASSLQTGSTEAFF. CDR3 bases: TGTGCCAGCAGCCTTCAGACAGGGAGCACTGAAGCTTTCTTT.

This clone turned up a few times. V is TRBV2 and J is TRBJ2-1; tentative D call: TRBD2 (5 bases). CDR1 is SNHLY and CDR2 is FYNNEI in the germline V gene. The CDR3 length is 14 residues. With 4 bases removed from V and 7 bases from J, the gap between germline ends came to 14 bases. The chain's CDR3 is CASSVMDFKNEQFF. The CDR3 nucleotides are TGTGCCAGCAGTGTAATGGACTTTAAAAATGAGCAGTTCTTC. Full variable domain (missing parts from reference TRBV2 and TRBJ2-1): EPEVTQTPSHQVTQMGQEVILRCVPISNHLYFYWYRQILGQKVEFLVSFYNNEISEKSEIFDDQFSVERPDGSNFTLKIRSTKLEDSAMYFCASSVMDFKNEQFFGPGTRLTVL.

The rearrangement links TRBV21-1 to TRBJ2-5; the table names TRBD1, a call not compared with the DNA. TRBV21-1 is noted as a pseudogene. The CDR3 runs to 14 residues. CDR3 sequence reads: CASSNRAVQETQYF. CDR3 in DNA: TGTGCCAGCAGCAACAGGGCAGTCCAAGAGACCCAGTACTTC.

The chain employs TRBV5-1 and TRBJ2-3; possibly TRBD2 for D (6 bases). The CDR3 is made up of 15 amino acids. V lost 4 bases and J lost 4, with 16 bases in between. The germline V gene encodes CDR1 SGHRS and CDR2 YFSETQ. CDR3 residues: CASSPRLASADTQYF. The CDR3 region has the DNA TGCGCCAGCAGCCCCCGTCTAGCGTCGGCAGATACGCAGTATTTT.